This TCR beta chain was obtained from a study of cytomegalovirus exposure and HLA in healthy donors. The study, taken as a whole, reports: Relative to equally common others, HLA-associated TCR beta chains showed greater clonal expansion in a later analysis.

Although they were nominally healthy when sampled, donors likely had unrecorded immune exposures. Primers: 60 Vbeta forward and 13 Jbeta reverse. Produced via immunoSEQ multiplex PCR; TCRdb's table is partial and in-frame only. The table records 85,000 to 130,000 clones, more than 60% of them present only once. Turning to this clone: Antigen unknown.

Trimming pared 4 bases from V and 5 bases from J, leaving 13 bases between. CDR3 length equals 14 residues. From germline, CDR1 is SGDLS and CDR2 YYNGEE. Sequenced sample: PBMCs. The chain employs TRBV9 and TRBJ1-5; D is unresolved. The TCR originated in a man aged 35-49 years in good health and CMV-seronegative. The CDR3 loop reads CASSTTGPYQPQHF. The CDR3 bases are TGTGCCAGCAGCACTACTGGTCCCTATCAGCCCCAGCATTTT.